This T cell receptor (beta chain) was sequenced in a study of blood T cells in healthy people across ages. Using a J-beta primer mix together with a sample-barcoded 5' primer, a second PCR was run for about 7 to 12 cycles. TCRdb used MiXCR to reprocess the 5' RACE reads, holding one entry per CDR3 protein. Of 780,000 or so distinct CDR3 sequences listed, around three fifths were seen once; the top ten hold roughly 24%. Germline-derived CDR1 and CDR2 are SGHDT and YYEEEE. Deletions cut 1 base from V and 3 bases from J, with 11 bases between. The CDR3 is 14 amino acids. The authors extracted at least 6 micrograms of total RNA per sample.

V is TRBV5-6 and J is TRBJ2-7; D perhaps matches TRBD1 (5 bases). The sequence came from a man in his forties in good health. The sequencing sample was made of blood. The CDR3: CASSLQGVNYEQYF. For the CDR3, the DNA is TGTGCCAGCAGCTTGCAGGGTGTCAACTACGAGCAGTACTTC.